The 15 T cell receptor beta chains below were found in one sample sequenced in a study of read filtering for tumor transcriptome and immune sequencing. Molecular barcoded adaptors covering alpha/delta and beta/gamma chains were used on roughly 400 ng RNA. One entry per CDR3 protein results from TCRdb running MiXCR on the reads. The table has approximately 60,000 distinct CDR3 sequences, 20% to 25% seen once. The sample comprised a population of CD138-negative cells sorted from bone marrow. The receptors here all came from a donor aged 40 or over with multiple myeloma.

This clonotype has at least ten counts. In nucleotides, the CDR3 is TGTGCCAGCATTTGGGGGGTTTATAATTCACCCCTCCACTTT. It specifies CASIWGVYNSPLHF. The V gene is TRBV14, the J gene TRBJ1-6; maybe TRBD1 (5 bases). V lost 7 bases and J 4 bases, leaving 11 bases between the germline ends. The CDR3 loop spans 14 amino acids. CDR1 and CDR2 (germline): SGHDN, FVKESK.

This clonotype has at least ten counts. This sequence joins TRBV4-1 and TRBJ1-1; D remains ambiguous. Looked up from germline, CDR1 is MGHRA and CDR2 is YSYEKL. V shed 4 bases and J shed 1 base, with 13 bases lying between them. The length of the CDR3 is 15 residues. The CDR3: CASSPLGIENTEAFF. The CDR3 DNA is TGCGCCAGCAGCCCCTTAGGTATTGAGAACACTGAAGCTTTCTTT.

As regards this clonotype: Being one base from a much bigger clone, this may be a read error. The chain is built from TRBV5-1 and TRBJ2-7; TRBD1 might be the D (5 bases). Germline V gives CDR1 SGHRS, CDR2 YFSETQ. The CDR3 contains 12 residues. The CDR3: CDSSFMGREQYF. DNA of the CDR3: TGCGACAGCAGCTTTATGGGGCGCGAGCAGTACTTC.

The chain recombines TRBV15 with TRBJ2-3; D remains unclear. Per germline, CDR1 LNHNV and CDR2 YYDKDF (reference sequence). The CDR3 covers 14 residues. The V gene lost 9 bases and the J gene lost 0 bases, with 13 bases spanning the gap. The CDR3 nucleotides read TGTGCCACTTCACCCAACTTTAGCACAGATACGCAGTATTTT. Its protein product is CATSPNFSTDTQYF.

In its sample, this clonotype was seen a few times. The chain employs TRBV6-4 and TRBJ2-1; 8 nucleotides match TRBD2. Germline assignment: CDR1 MRHNA and CDR2 SNTAGT. Unmatched junction bases numbered 8, after V lost 3 bases and J lost 4 bases. The CDR3 loop spans 16 amino acids. In DNA form, the CDR3 reads TGTGCCAGCAGTGAACGAGCGGGAGAGGGGTACAATGAGCAGTTCTTC. The encoded protein is CASSERAGEGYNEQFF.

The sample holds a few counts of this clonotype. The J gene is TRBJ2-7, the V gene TRBV6-2 or TRBV6-3, with 11 bases that match TRBD1. The CDR3 length is 15 residues. Germline V lookup: CDR1 MNHEY, CDR2 SVGEGT. With V trimmed by 6 bases and J by 5 bases, 9 bases remained unmatched. This CDR3 reads CASSDRTGGYNEQYF. The CDR3 DNA reads as TGTGCCAGCAGCGATAGGACAGGGGGCTACAACGAGCAGTACTTC.

This clonotype was found once. Being one base from a much bigger clone, this may be a read error. V and J are TRBV6-2 or TRBV6-3 and TRBJ1-1; D is possibly TRBD1 (5 bases). The CDR3 loop spans 15 amino acids. CDR1 is MNHEY, CDR2 SVGEGT, per germline. With 5 bases removed from V and 0 bases from J, the gap between germline ends came to 13 bases. CDR3 coding DNA: TGTGCCAGCAGTGGGAGGGGATTAATGAACACTGAAGCTTTCTTT. It specifies CASSGRGLMNTEAFF.

This clonotype was counted many times. This sequence joins TRBV12-5 and TRBJ2-7; 9 positions agree with TRBD2. Germline CDR1 reads LGHNT; CDR2 reads FRNRAP. V lost 6 bases, J lost 5 bases, and 8 bases stayed unmatched. This CDR3 spans 14 amino acids. The CDR3 DNA reads as TGTGCTAGTGGCCTTAGCGGGAGTCGGCACGAGCAGTACTTC. It codes for CASGLSGSRHEQYF.

Regarding this clonotype: A junction boundary mismatches the germline segment, possibly from a read error. J is TRBJ2-1 and V is TRBV20-1; 7 bases match TRBD2. The CDR3 sequence is 15 residues long. The V gene's germline CDR1 is DFQATT and CDR2 SNEGSKA (reference sequence). The CDR3 is CSALQAGLSFNEQFF. The DNA for the CDR3 is TGCAGTGCTCTACAAGCGGGACTCTCCTTCAATGAGCAGTTCTTC.

The chain combines TRBV29-1 with TRBJ1-3; no firm D call. This CDR3 is 12 amino acids long. V lost 4 bases and J 0 bases, leaving 4 bases between the germline ends. Looked up from germline, CDR1 is SQVTM and CDR2 is ANQGSEA. This CDR3 reads CSVVDSGNTIYF. Here the CDR3 DNA reads TGCAGCGTTGTCGACTCTGGAAACACCATATATTTT.

On this clonotype: This may arise from a read error, as a much more abundant clone is one base away. This chain uses TRBV19 with TRBJ1-5, with a tentative D call TRBD1 (5 bases). CDR1 LNHDA and CDR2 SQIVND come from the germline V gene (reference sequence). This CDR3 has 14 residues. CDR3 sequence reads: CASTVRGSGQPRHF. The CDR3 region has the DNA TGTGCCAGTACGGTGAGGGGATCGGGTCAGCCCCGGCATTTT.

The sample holds many counts of this clonotype. The V gene is TRBV28, the J gene TRBJ1-1; no clear D gene. CDR3 length equals 13 residues. Trimming cost V 4 bases and J 5 bases, with 11 bases left between them. CDR1 and CDR2 (germline): MDHEN, SYDVKM. The CDR3 DNA reads as TGTGCCAGCAGTTGGCAGAGGAGGACTGAAGCTTTCTTT. Translated: CASSWQRRTEAFF. Looking up the rest from reference TRBV28 and TRBJ1-1 gives the full variable domain: DVKVTQSSRYLVKRTGEKVFLECVQDMDHENMFWYRQDPGLGLRLIYFSYDVKMKEKGDIPEGYSVSREKKERFSLILESASTNQTSMYLCASSWQRRTEAFFGQGTRLTVV.

On this clonotype: The junction differs from germline at one of its ends, possibly a read error. This chain connects TRBV5-1 to TRBJ2-3; the D gene is possibly TRBD2 (6 bases). CDR3 length equals 14 residues. CDR1 is SGHRS, CDR2 YFSETQ, per germline. The DNA for the CDR3 is TGCGCCAGCATGCGGGATTACAGCGCAGATGCGCAGTATTTT. It specifies CASMRDYSADAQYF.

As regards this clonotype: This likely stems from a read error, as it lies one base from a far larger clone. The chain has TRBV28 and TRBJ2-7; a weak D match, TRBD1 (6 bases). Looked up from germline, CDR1 is MDHEN and CDR2 is SYDVKM. The CDR3 is 12 residues long. V was clipped by 4 bases and J by 7 bases, with 11 bases between them. The CDR3 loop is CASSYRVSEQYF. Written as DNA, the CDR3 is TGTGCCAGCAGTTACAGGGTTTCTGAGCAGTACTTC.

On this clonotype: A read error is possible here, since a much larger clone lies one base away. The rearrangement joins TRBV29-1 to TRBJ2-7; maybe TRBD2 (5 bases). Germline V gives CDR1 SQVTM, CDR2 ANQGSEA. This CDR3 comprises 15 residues. V lost 2 bases, J lost 2 bases, and 16 bases lay in between. CDR3 DNA: TGCAGCGTTGAACTACAGAGGGCCCACCCCTACGAGCAGTACTTC. It yields the protein CSVELQRAHPYEQYF.